This entry lists 28 T cell receptor beta chains sequenced from one sample in a study of T cells after yellow fever vaccination. From the 5' RACE reads, TCRdb called clonotypes with MiXCR, one entry per CDR3 protein. This sample has 250,000 to 400,000 distinct CDR3 sequences, with over 4% found just once. This material consisted of PBMCs, taken 5 days after the yellow fever booster vaccination. Receptors originate from a man between 18 and 29 years old who received the YFV17D yellow fever vaccine.

Only a few counts were recorded for this clonotype. At one end the junction does not follow the germline gene, possibly because of a read error. V usage is TRBV30 and J usage is TRBJ2-7; the D gene is possibly TRBD2 (6 bases). Germline lookup yields CDR1 GTSNPN and CDR2 SVGIG (reference sequence). This CDR3 is 12 amino acids long. The CDR3 region is CAWSAGSYGQYF. CDR3 sequence (DNA): TGTGCCTGGAGCGCGGGATCCTACGGGCAGTACTTC.

This clonotype was seen ten or more times. The chain joins TRBV11-2 to TRBJ2-1; TRBD1 might be the D (6 bases). Trimming took off 2 bases at V and 4 bases at J, with 12 bases between the two ends. The length of the CDR3 is 15 residues. Germline CDR1 SGHAT, CDR2 FQNNGV. The CDR3: CASSLYQGIYNEQFF. Here the CDR3 DNA reads TGTGCCAGCAGCTTATACCAGGGGATATACAATGAGCAGTTCTTC.

This clonotype was seen a handful of times. This chain links TRBV6-5 with TRBJ2-1; D gene unclear. CDR3 length equals 13 residues. Germline V lookup: CDR1 MNHEY, CDR2 SVGAGI. With 7 bases removed from V and 5 bases from J, the gap between germline ends came to 12 bases. DNA for the CDR3: TGTGCCAGCACCCGACCAGCCGACAATGAGCAGTTCTTC. Protein sequence: CASTRPADNEQFF.

This rearrangement joins TRBV28 to TRBJ1-6; D gene ambiguous. In germline, CDR1 is MDHEN, CDR2 SYDVKM. The CDR3 has 16 residues. V was pared by 0 bases and J by 0 bases, with 6 bases between. The CDR3 DNA sequence: TGTGCCAGCAGTTTATGGGGCAGCTCCTATAATTCACCCCTCCACTTT. Translation gives CASSLWGSSYNSPLHF.

The table lists this clonotype with many counts. The V call is TRBV7-2, the J call TRBJ1-6; no clear D gene. Between the trimmed V and J ends, which lost 5 bases and 7 bases, there was a span of 9 bases. This CDR3 region has 13 residues. CDR1 and CDR2 (germline): SGHTA, FQGNSA. The CDR3 reads CASSETGNSPLHF. The CDR3 DNA reads as TGTGCCAGCAGCGAGACGGGGAATTCACCCCTCCACTTT.

The gene calls are TRBV5-4 and TRBJ2-1; 10 bases match TRBD1. V shed 2 bases and J 9 bases; nucleotides not matched to a gene: 5. The CDR3 covers 14 residues. CDR1 and CDR2 (germline): SGHNT, YYREEE (reference sequence). The CDR3 region has the DNA TGTGCCAGCAGCTTCGGGACAGGGGTGACTGAGCAGTTCTTC. It is translated as CASSFGTGVTEQFF.

V gene TRBV29-1 combines with J gene TRBJ2-3; possible D gene TRBD1, 5 bases. The CDR3 sequence is 14 residues long. Trimming pared 3 bases from V and 4 bases from J, leaving 14 bases between. Germline values: CDR1 SQVTM, CDR2 ANQGSEA. This chain's CDR3 is CSVERQLPPDTQYF. The CDR3 DNA is TGCAGCGTTGAGAGACAGCTTCCCCCAGATACGCAGTATTTT.

The J gene is TRBJ1-1, the V gene TRBV4-1; 7 bases agree with TRBD1. The CDR3 has 15 residues. Germline trimming cut 3 bases from V and 3 bases from J; bases unmatched to any gene: 7. CDR1 is MGHRA and CDR2 is YSYEKL in the germline V gene. The CDR3 loop is CASSHQTGYYTEAFF. The CDR3 DNA follows: TGCGCCAGCAGCCACCAGACAGGGTATTACACTGAAGCTTTCTTT.

The chain is built from TRBV6-6 and TRBJ1-5; 8 bases match TRBD1. Germline CDR1 and CDR2: MNHNY and SVGAGI (reference sequence). The junction had 9 bases not matched to a gene; V was cut back by 5 bases and J by 6 bases. CDR3 length equals 15 residues. The DNA for the CDR3 is TGTGCCAGCAGTGGGGGGCAGGGGGCTTTTCAGCCCCAGCATTTT. It specifies CASSGGQGAFQPQHF.

J is TRBJ2-3 and V is TRBV5-4; the D gene is possibly TRBD1 (7 bases). This CDR3 is built from 15 residues. Per the germline V gene, CDR1 is SGHNT and CDR2 is YYREEE (reference sequence). Trimming left V 2 bases short and J 3 bases short, with 13 bases between. CDR3 amino acids: CASSFRGTATDTQYF. Here the CDR3 DNA reads TGTGCCAGCAGCTTCCGGGGGACAGCGACAGATACGCAGTATTTT.

This clonotype was seen a few times. The chain combines TRBV4-3 with TRBJ2-2; D is unresolved. Trimming took off 1 base at V and 5 bases at J, with 8 bases between the two ends. Germline-derived CDR1 and CDR2 are LGHNA and YSLEER. This CDR3 has 14 amino acids. The CDR3 DNA is TGCGCCAGCAGCCAAGCACACAAAACCGGGGAGCTGTTTTTT. Protein sequence: CASSQAHKTGELFF.

This clonotype appeared a few times. This rearrangement joins TRBV12-3 or TRBV12-4 to TRBJ1-2; D might be TRBD1 (5 bases). The CDR3 contains 14 residues. With 4 bases removed from V and 5 bases from J, the gap between germline ends came to 14 bases. The CDR3 nucleotides read TGTGCCAGCAGTTCCTCAGACAGAGTTTATGGCTACACCTTC. It codes for CASSSSDRVYGYTF.

Many counts were recorded for this clonotype. The rearrangement links TRBV12-3 or TRBV12-4 to TRBJ1-5, with D unresolved. The CDR3 sequence is 13 residues long. Trimming cost V 5 bases and J 11 bases, with 16 bases left between them. In DNA, the CDR3 is TGTGCCAGCAGTGGGCAGATGTATAAGGCCCAGCATTTT. Translating it yields CASSGQMYKAQHF.

This sequence joins TRBV9 and TRBJ2-3; either TRBD1 or TRBD2 may fit D (5 bases each). The CDR3 contains 16 residues. V was pared by 7 bases and J by 2 bases, with 20 bases between. CDR1 and CDR2 (germline): SGDLS, YYNGEE. The CDR3 here is CASRPLPTAATDTQYF. CDR3 DNA sequence: TGTGCCAGCCGACCCCTACCGACAGCGGCCACAGATACGCAGTATTTT.

In its sample, this clonotype was seen many times. The CDR3 reads CAISESGGGPFF. The CDR3 coding sequence is TGTGCCATCAGTGAGTCGGGCGGGGGGCCGTTCTTC. This chain joins TRBV10-3 and TRBJ2-1; 8 bases agree with TRBD2. J was trimmed by 15 bases and V by 0 bases; bases with no gene match: 4. Germline lookup yields CDR1 ENHRY and CDR2 SYGVKD. The CDR3 sequence is 12 residues long.

This clonotype showed up just a few times. The rearrangement uses TRBV7-2 and TRBJ2-5; weak D call: TRBD2 (5 bases). V gave up 5 bases and J gave up 4 bases, with 14 bases separating them. The CDR3 is 14 amino acids. Germline CDR1 SGHTA, CDR2 FQGNSA. CDR3 in DNA: TGTGCCAGCAGCCGGAGGCTAACGTTAGAGACCCAGTACTTC. The encoded protein is CASSRRLTLETQYF.

This clonotype appeared many times. The chain combines TRBV4-1 with TRBJ1-5, with 9 bases lining up with TRBD1. V lost 4 bases, J lost 6 bases, and 7 bases stayed unmatched. Germline CDR1 is MGHRA and CDR2 is YSYEKL. This CDR3 spans 15 amino acids. The CDR3 coding sequence is TGCGCCAGCAGCCTCCTGGACAGGGGCGGTCAGCCCCAGCATTTT. Translation gives CASSLLDRGGQPQHF.

This clonotype was picked up a small number of times. The J gene is TRBJ1-6, the V gene TRBV4-2, with D maybe TRBD1 (6 bases). The CDR3 totals 16 residues. V lost 5 bases, J lost 2 bases, and 13 bases lay in between. Germline loops: CDR1 LGHNA, CDR2 YNFKEQ. The CDR3 is CASSARGGPYNSPLHF. In DNA, the CDR3 is TGTGCCAGCAGCGCCCGGGGGGGCCCCTATAATTCACCCCTCCACTTT.

J is TRBJ2-3 and V is TRBV2, with D perhaps given as TRBD1 or TRBD2 (5 bases each). From germline, CDR1 is SNHLY and CDR2 FYNNEI. CDR3 length equals 14 residues. The V end lost 7 bases, the J end lost 3 bases, and 14 bases lay between the germline ends. CDR3 sequence: CASKRAGRTDTQYF. For the CDR3, the DNA is TGTGCCAGCAAAAGGGCAGGGAGAACAGATACGCAGTATTTT.

This rearrangement joins TRBV4-2 to TRBJ1-2, with TRBD1 matching 9 bases. CDR3 length: 15 amino acids. Germline V gene sequence: CDR1 LGHNA, CDR2 YNFKEQ. J lost 4 bases, V lost 5 bases, and 8 bases had no gene match. This chain's CDR3 is CASSSAGQGTYGYTF. CDR3 nucleotides: TGTGCCAGCAGCTCGGCGGGACAGGGAACCTATGGCTACACCTTC.

A few counts support this clonotype. The gene calls are TRBV5-4 and TRBJ1-1; 9 bases are a match to TRBD1. Germline assignment: CDR1 SGHNT and CDR2 YYREEE (reference sequence). Unmatched junction bases numbered 6, after V lost 5 bases and J lost 4 bases. The CDR3 consists of 14 residues. The CDR3 protein is CASRSTGGFTEAFF. CDR3 coding DNA: TGTGCCAGCAGGTCAACAGGGGGCTTCACTGAAGCTTTCTTT.

This clonotype was recorded a few times. The chain recombines TRBV7-2 with TRBJ1-3; 8 nucleotides line up with TRBD1. Germline V gene lookup returns CDR1 SGHTA and CDR2 FQGNSA. The CDR3 length is 16 residues. V trimming: 4 bases; J trimming: 4 bases; junction bases outside the gene matches: 9. Written as DNA, the CDR3 is TGTGCCAGCAGCTCGACAGGGGAGGCAGGCGGAAACACCATATATTTT. Translating gives CASSSTGEAGGNTIYF.

This clonotype was seen a few times. The rearrangement uses TRBV29-1 and TRBJ2-5, with a weak D call TRBD2 (5 bases). V dropped 4 bases and J dropped 2 bases, with 8 bases sitting between them. Germline values: CDR1 SQVTM, CDR2 ANQGSEA. The CDR3 extends over 12 amino acids. CDR3 in amino acids: CSVVWTQETQYF. The CDR3 region has the DNA TGCAGCGTTGTATGGACTCAAGAGACCCAGTACTTC.

This clonotype was counted only a few times. This chain joins TRBV11-1 and TRBJ2-1; D may be TRBD1 (6 bases). The germline gives CDR1 SGHAT, CDR2 FQDESV (reference sequence). The CDR3 is made up of 14 amino acids. Trimming shortened V by 5 bases and J by 3 bases, and 11 bases separated the two germline ends. In DNA, the CDR3 is TGTGCCAGCAGCCGGGACACAAGCTACAATGAGCAGTTCTTC. It encodes CASSRDTSYNEQFF.

This rearrangement joins TRBV2 to TRBJ2-1; 11 bases fit TRBD2. CDR3 length: 15 residues. V dropped 6 bases and J dropped 7; count of bases not matched to a gene: 8. The germline CDR1 and CDR2 sequences are SNHLY and FYNNEI. The CDR3 region has the DNA TGTGCCAGCAGCGAGGGACTAGCGGATCTTAATGAGCAGTTCTTC. It codes for CASSEGLADLNEQFF.

This clonotype has more than one count but fewer than ten. CDR3 region: CATRTKTGEQFF. CDR3 DNA: TGTGCCACCAGGACCAAGACGGGTGAGCAGTTCTTC. The chain joins TRBV24-1 to TRBJ2-1; D remains ambiguous. This CDR3 is 12 amino acids long. Looked up from germline, CDR1 is KGHDR and CDR2 is SFDVKD. V lost 7 bases, J lost 9 bases, and 12 bases lay in between.

This clonotype was recorded a few times. The genes are TRBV7-2 and TRBJ1-4; 8 bases align to TRBD1. J lost 8 bases, V lost 5 bases, and 7 bases had no gene match. Germline V gene data show CDR1 as SGHTA and CDR2 as FQGNSA. The length of the CDR3 is 14 residues. The CDR3 is CASSVGQGYEKLFF. The CDR3 bases are TGTGCCAGCAGCGTAGGACAGGGCTACGAAAAACTGTTTTTT.

This clonotype was picked up many times. The chain joins TRBV7-9 to TRBJ2-7, with 8 bases matching TRBD2. J lost 1 base, V lost 5 bases, and 10 bases had no gene match. The CDR3 totals 16 residues. CDR1 is SEHNR, CDR2 FQNEAQ, per germline (reference sequence). The CDR3, as DNA: TGTGCCAGCAGCCCCCTACGGGGGGGCCGGTCCTACGAGCAGTACTTC. Translation: CASSPLRGGRSYEQYF.